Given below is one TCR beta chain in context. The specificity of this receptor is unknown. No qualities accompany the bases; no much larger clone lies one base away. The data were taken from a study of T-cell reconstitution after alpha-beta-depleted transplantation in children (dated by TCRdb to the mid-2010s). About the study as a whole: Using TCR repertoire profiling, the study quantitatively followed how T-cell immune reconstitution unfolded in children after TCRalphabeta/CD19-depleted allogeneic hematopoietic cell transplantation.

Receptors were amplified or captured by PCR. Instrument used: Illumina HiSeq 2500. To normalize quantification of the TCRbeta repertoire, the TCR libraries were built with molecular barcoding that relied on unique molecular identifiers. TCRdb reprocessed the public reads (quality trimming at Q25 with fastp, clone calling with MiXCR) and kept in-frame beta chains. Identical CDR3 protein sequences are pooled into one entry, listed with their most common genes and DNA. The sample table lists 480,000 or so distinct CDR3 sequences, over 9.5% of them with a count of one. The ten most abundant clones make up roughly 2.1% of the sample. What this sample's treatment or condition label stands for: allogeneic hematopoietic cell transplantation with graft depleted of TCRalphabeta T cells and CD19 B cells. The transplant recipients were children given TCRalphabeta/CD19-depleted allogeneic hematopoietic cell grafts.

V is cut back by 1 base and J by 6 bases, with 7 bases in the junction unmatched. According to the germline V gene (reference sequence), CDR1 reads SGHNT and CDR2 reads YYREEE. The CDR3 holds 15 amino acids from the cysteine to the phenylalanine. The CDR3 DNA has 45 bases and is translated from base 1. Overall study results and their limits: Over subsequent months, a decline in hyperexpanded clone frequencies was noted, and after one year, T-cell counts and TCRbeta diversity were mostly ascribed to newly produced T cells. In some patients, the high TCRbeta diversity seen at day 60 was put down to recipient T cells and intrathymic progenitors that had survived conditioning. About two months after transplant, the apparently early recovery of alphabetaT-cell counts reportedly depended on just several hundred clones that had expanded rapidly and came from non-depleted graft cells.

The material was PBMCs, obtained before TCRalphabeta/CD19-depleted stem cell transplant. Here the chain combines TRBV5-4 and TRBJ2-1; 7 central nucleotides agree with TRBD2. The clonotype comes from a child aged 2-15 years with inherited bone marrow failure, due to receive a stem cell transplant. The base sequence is TGTGCCAGCAGCTTGTACGCGGGAGCGGGCAATGAGCAGTTCTTC. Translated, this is CASSLYAGAGNEQFF.